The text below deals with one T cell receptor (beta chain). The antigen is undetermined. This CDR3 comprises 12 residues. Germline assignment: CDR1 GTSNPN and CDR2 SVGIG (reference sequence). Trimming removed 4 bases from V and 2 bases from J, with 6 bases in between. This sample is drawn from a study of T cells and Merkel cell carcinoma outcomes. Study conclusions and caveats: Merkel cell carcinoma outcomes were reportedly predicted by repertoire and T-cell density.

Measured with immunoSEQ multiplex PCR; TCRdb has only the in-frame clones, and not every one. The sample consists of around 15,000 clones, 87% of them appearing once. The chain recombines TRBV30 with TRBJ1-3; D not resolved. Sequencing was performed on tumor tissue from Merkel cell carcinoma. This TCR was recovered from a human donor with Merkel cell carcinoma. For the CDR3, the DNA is TGTGCCTGGATGGACGCTGGAAACACCATATATTTT. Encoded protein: CAWMDAGNTIYF.